These T cell receptor beta chains were read from a single sample in a study of CD8+ T cells in alopecia areata. Sequencing was performed with immunoSEQ multiplex PCR; in TCRdb, only in-frame clones are kept and a portion is missing. Here the sample spans about 130,000 clones, approximately 49% being singletons. The specimen was CD8+ T cells sorted from blood, collected at week 0. These receptors all come from a human donor with alopecia areata. CDR3s include the opening cysteine and the closing phenylalanine or tryptophan. D genes are given only for firm matches. Clone size, where shown, is once, few, many, or a class for clones that have expanded.

TRBJ2-7 TRBV7-9 . . TGTGCCAGCAGCTTAGCTCACACAGAGACCTACGAGCAGTACTTC CASSLAHTETYEQYF
TRBJ2-5 TRBV30 . TRBD1 TGTGCCTGGTCACAGGGGGTAGAGACCCAGTACTTC CAWSQGVETQYF
TRBJ1-1 TRBV29-1 few . TGCAGCGTTGATCTTGGTGCTGAAGCTTTCTTT CSVDLGAEAFF
TRBJ1-2 TRBV27 once . TGTGCCAGCAGTTTATATCAGGGAAGCGGCTACACCTTC CASSLYQGSGYTF
TRBJ1-5 TRBV30 . . TGTGCCTGGAGTAACAGGGAGCGGCAGCCCCAGCATTTT CAWSNRERQPQHF
TRBJ2-7 TRBV7-6 once TRBD2 TGTGCCAGCAGCTTAGGGGCTAGCGGGGGTAACGACGAGCAGTACTTC CASSLGASGGNDEQYF
TRBJ2-7 TRBV19 few . TGTGCCAGTGGCCCCAGGGGAGGCGAGCAGTACTTC CASGPRGGEQYF
TRBJ1-5 TRBV6-1 . TRBD1 TGTGCCAGCAGTGAAGTGGACAGGGACTATAGCAATCAGCCCCAGCATTTT CASSEVDRDYSNQPQHF
TRBJ2-3 TRBV29-1 few . TGCAGCAGCTTACAGATCACAGATACGCAGTATTTT CSSLQITDTQYF
TRBJ2-7 TRBV5-6 . . TGTGCCAGCAGCTTGGGGGCCGCCTACGAGCAGTACTTC CASSLGAAYEQYF
TRBJ1-1 TRBV4-3 once TRBD1 TGCGCCAGCAGCCTGACAGGGGGGTTTATGGTGAACACTGAAGCTTTCTTT CASSLTGGFMVNTEAFF
TRBJ2-3 TRBV14 few . TGTGCCAGCAGCCAAGTCTGGGGGGATACGCAGTATTTT CASSQVWGDTQYF
TRBJ2-7 TRBV6-5 . . TGTGCCAGCAGTCTCGCAGGGATCGAGCAGTACTTC CASSLAGIEQYF
TRBJ2-7 TRBV11-1 . TRBD2 TGTGCCAGCAGCCAAGGTCCTAGCGGGGGAACCGAGCAGTACTTC CASSQGPSGGTEQYF
TRBJ2-3 TRBV6-4 . TRBD1 TGTGCCAGCAGTGAGGGACAGAGCACAGATACGCAGTATTTT CASSEGQSTDTQYF
TRBJ1-6 TRBV27 . . TGTGCCAGCAGTATGCCTTCGGGGGGACCCCTCCACTTT CASSMPSGGPLHF
TRBJ1-2 TRBV30 . TRBD1 TGTGCTTCCTTTCATGCAGGGGGCTATGGCTACACCTTC CASFHAGGYGYTF
TRBJ2-3 TRBV6-5 . . TGTGCCAGCAACCTGGGAGACAGGCACACAGATACGCAGTATTTT CASNLGDRHTDTQYF
TRBJ2-3 TRBV30 few TRBD2 TGTGCCTGGGGACTAGCGGGGGGATTCACAGATACGCAGTATTTT CAWGLAGGFTDTQYF
TRBJ2-5 TRBV5-6 . . TGTGCCAGCAGCTTGTGGTCCGGCAGGTTAGAGACCCAGTACTTC CASSLWSGRLETQYF
TRBJ2-3 TRBV30 . TRBD2 TGTGCCTGGAGTGTAGACCTAGCGGGGGTTGCAGATACGCAGTATTTT CAWSVDLAGVADTQYF
TRBJ2-3 TRBV27 . . TGTGCCAGCAGTTTATCTGGGGCGGTTAGCACAGATACGCAGTATTTT CASSLSGAVSTDTQYF
TRBJ1-5 TRBV6-6 . . TGTGCCAGCAGTTTTGTTCGCAATAGCAATCAGCCCCAGCATTTT CASSFVRNSNQPQHF
TRBJ1-2 TRBV29-1 . TRBD1 TGCAGCGTCGGGTCCCCGGGACAGGGGAACTATGGCTACACCTTC CSVGSPGQGNYGYTF
TRBJ2-5 TRBV7-9 . TRBD2 TGTGCCAGCAGCTCCCGCGGGACTAGTGGGTACTTC CASSSRGTSGYF
TRBJ1-5 TRBV4-1 few . TGCGCCAGCAGTCCGGTCTATAGCAATCAGCCCCAGCATTTT CASSPVYSNQPQHF
TRBJ2-7 TRBV27 . . TGTGCCAGCCATAACAACCCCTACGAGCAGTACTTC CASHNNPYEQYF
TRBJ2-3 TRBV30 few . TGTGCCTGGAGTGCGGGAGATACGCAGTATTTT CAWSAGDTQYF
TRBJ2-7 TRBV4-1 few TRBD1 TGCGCCAGCAGCCAAACCCGGGACAGGGGTTCCTACGAGCAGTACTTC CASSQTRDRGSYEQYF
TRBJ2-7 TRBV2 . TRBD1 TGTGCCAGCACCTCGGGACAGACGTACGAGCAGTACTTC CASTSGQTYEQYF
TRBJ2-7 TRBV5-1 . TRBD1 TGCGCCAGCACCAAAGGGACAGGGGGTTTCCACGAGCAGTACTTC CASTKGTGGFHEQYF
TRBJ1-1 TRBV5-1 . . TGCGCCAGCAGCTACCGGACAGCCCTGAACACTGAAGCTTTCTTT CASSYRTALNTEAFF
TRBJ2-2 TRBV6-5 . . TGTGCCAGCAGTTATTTTACAGCCGCGAACACCGGGGAGCTGTTTTTT CASSYFTAANTGELFF
TRBJ2-1 TRBV29-1 few TRBD2 TGCAGCTTGGGGGGACTAAGCCGTTACAATGAGCAGTTCTTC CSLGGLSRYNEQFF
TRBJ2-7 TRBV14 few TRBD1 TGTGCCAGCAGCCCTTGGGACAGGGGAGAATCCGAGCAGTACTTC CASSPWDRGESEQYF
TRBJ2-3 TRBV29-1 . . TGCAGCGTAGATGGACTGATACTAGGCGGAACAGATACGCAGTATTTT CSVDGLILGGTDTQYF
TRBJ2-3 TRBV27 few TRBD2 TGTGCCAGCAGTGTAATAGCGGGGTCCACAGATACGCAGTATTTT CASSVIAGSTDTQYF
TRBJ2-3 TRBV7-2 . . TGTGCCAGCAGCCGGGATTTTCGAGGCACAGATACGCAGTATTTT CASSRDFRGTDTQYF
TRBJ1-1 TRBV27 . TRBD1 TGTGCCAGCAGGTACAGGGGGACTGAAGCTTTCTTT CASRYRGTEAFF
TRBJ2-7 TRBV11-2 few . TGTGCCAGCAGCTTCGGAGGTTACGAGCAGTACTTC CASSFGGYEQYF
TRBJ2-7 TRBV5-1 . . TGCGCCAGCAGCCTCCGGGGCCAGAGCTCCTACGAGCAGTACTTC CASSLRGQSSYEQYF
TRBJ1-1 TRBV13 . . TGTGCCAGCAGCATACAGGGAAACACTGAAGCTTTCTTT CASSIQGNTEAFF
TRBJ2-2 TRBV6-6 few TRBD2 TGTGCCAGCAGCTTTAGCGGGGACACCGGGGAGCTGTTTTTT CASSFSGDTGELFF
TRBJ2-3 TRBV11-2 . . TGTGCCAGCAGCCCCGAGCGGCGGGGTACGCAGTATTTT CASSPERRGTQYF
TRBJ2-1 TRBV2 . TRBD2 TGTGCCAGCACGCGACTAGCGGGGGGGTTCGATGAGCAGTTCTTC CASTRLAGGFDEQFF
TRBJ1-5 TRBV30 few . TGTGCCTGGAATCTACGGCCGGGGCAGCCCCAGCATTTT CAWNLRPGQPQHF